This T cell receptor (beta chain) was profiled in a study of OX40 agonist ivuxolimab in advanced cancers. Study context: Ivuxolimab, an agonistic anti-OX40 (CD134) antibody, was given to patients. Every 2 weeks, patients got intravenous ivuxolimab at one of six dose levels (0.01-10 mg/kg). In three patients, partial responses were observed, one with hepatocellular carcinoma and two with cutaneous melanoma.

The table came from immunoSEQ multiplex PCR; TCRdb's copy has only in-frame clones and leaves some out. This repertoire shows some 50,000 clones, over 80% found once; its top ten account for approximately 3%. This clone turned up a few times. Sequences were derived from CD4+ or CD8+ T cells sorted from blood, sampled in a trial of the OX40 agonist ivuxolimab. The source of this sequence is an adult with an advanced solid tumor such as melanoma, head and neck, liver or kidney cancer.

The CDR3 spells CASSSAGTLSYEQYF. CDR3 in DNA: TGCGCCAGCAGCTCCGCCGGGACCCTCTCCTACGAGCAGTACTTC. The V and J genes are TRBV5-1 and TRBJ2-7; D could derive from TRBD1 or TRBD2 (5 bases each). CDR3 length equals 15 residues. The germline V gene encodes CDR1 SGHRS and CDR2 YFSETQ. Trimming removed 3 bases at V and 0 bases at J, with 13 bases between.